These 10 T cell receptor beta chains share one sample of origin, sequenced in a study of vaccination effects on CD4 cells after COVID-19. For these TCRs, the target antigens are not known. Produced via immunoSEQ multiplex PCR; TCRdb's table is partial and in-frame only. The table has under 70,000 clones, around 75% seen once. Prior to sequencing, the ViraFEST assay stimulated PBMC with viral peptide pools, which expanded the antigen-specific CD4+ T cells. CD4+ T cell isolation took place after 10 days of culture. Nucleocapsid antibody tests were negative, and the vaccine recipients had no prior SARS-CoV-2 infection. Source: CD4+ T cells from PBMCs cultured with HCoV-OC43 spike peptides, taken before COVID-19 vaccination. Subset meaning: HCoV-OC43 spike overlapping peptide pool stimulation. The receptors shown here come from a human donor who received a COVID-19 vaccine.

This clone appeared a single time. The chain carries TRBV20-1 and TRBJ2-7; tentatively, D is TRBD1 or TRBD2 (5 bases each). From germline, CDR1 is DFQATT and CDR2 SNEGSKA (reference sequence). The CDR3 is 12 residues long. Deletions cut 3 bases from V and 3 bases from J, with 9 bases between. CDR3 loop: CSASEGFYEQYV. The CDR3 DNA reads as TGCAGTGCTAGTGAGGGGTTCTACGAGCAGTACGTC.

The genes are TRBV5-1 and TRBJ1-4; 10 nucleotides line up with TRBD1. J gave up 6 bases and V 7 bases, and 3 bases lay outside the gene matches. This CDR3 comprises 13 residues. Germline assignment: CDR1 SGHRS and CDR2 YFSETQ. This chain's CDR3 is CASPGQGDEKLFF. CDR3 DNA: TGCGCCAGCCCTGGACAGGGGGATGAAAAACTGTTTTTT.

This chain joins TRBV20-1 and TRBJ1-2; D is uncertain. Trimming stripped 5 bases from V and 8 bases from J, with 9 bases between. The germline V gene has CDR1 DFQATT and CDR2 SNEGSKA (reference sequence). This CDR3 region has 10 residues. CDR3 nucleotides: TGCAGTGCTCCCGCCGGGGGCTACACCTTC. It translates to CSAPAGGYTF.

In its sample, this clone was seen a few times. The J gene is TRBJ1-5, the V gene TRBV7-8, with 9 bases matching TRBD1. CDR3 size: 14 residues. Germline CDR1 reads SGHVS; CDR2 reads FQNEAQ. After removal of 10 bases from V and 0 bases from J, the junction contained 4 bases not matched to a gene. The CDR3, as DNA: TGTGCCATCTCGGGACAGGGTAGCAATCAGCCCCAGCATTTT. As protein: CAISGQGSNQPQHF.

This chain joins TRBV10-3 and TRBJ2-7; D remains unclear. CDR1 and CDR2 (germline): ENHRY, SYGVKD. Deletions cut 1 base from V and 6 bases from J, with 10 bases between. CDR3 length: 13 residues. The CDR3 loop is CAISEYDISEQYV. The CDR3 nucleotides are TGTGCCATCAGTGAGTACGACATCTCCGAGCAGTACGTC.

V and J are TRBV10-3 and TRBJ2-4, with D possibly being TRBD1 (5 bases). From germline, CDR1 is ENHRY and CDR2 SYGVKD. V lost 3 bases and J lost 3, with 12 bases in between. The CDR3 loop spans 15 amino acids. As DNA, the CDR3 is TGTGCCATCAGTGATGGGTCAGGGAACAAAAACATTCAGTACTTC. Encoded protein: CAISDGSGNKNIQYF.

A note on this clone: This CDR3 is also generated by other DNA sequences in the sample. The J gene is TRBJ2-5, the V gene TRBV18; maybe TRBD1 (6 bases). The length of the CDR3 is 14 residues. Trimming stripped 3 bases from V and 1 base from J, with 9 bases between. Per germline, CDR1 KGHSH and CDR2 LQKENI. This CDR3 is CASSPTGSQETQYF. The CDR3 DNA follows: TGTGCCAGCTCACCGACAGGTTCCCAAGAGACCCAGTACTTC.

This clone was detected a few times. CDR3 region: CASSYGPGAEQYV. As DNA, the CDR3 is TGTGCCAGCAGTTACGGCCCGGGGGCCGAGCAGTACGTC. This chain uses TRBV6-5 with TRBJ2-7; either TRBD1 or TRBD2 may supply D (6 bases each). Germline V gene sequence: CDR1 MNHEY, CDR2 SVGAGI. The V and J ends lost 2 bases and 6 bases respectively, with 11 bases between them. This CDR3 is built from 13 residues.

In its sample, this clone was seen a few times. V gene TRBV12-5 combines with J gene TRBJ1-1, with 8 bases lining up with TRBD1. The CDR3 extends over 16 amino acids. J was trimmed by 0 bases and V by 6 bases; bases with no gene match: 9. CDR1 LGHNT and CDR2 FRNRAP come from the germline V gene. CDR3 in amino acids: CASGRQGSVMNTEAFF. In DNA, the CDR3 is TGTGCTAGTGGGCGACAGGGGTCTGTGATGAACACTGAAGCTTTCTTT. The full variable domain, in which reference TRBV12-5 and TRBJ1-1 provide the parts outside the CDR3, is DARVTQTPRHKVTEMGQEVTMRCQPILGHNTVFWYRQTMMQGLELLAYFRNRAPLDDSGMPKDRFSAEMPDATLATLKIQPSEPRDSAVYFCASGRQGSVMNTEAFFGQGTRLTVV.

As DNA, the CDR3 is TGTGCCATCAGTGACAAGGACGGCTTTAAGTCACCCCTCCACTTT. Its translation: CAISDKDGFKSPLHF. The V gene is TRBV10-3, the J gene TRBJ1-6; D remains unclear. V lost 3 bases, J lost 10 bases, and 16 bases lay in between. This CDR3 region has 15 residues. Germline loops: CDR1 ENHRY, CDR2 SYGVKD.